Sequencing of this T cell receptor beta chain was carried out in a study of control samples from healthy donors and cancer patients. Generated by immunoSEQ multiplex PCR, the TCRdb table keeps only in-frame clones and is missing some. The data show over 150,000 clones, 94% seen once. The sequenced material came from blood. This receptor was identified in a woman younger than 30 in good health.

The DNA of the CDR3 is TGCGCCAGCAGTCAATTAGTGAGGGGAATACGGAGGGGATCTTATCAGCCCCAGCATTTT. Its protein product is CASSQLVRGIRRGSYQPQHF. This sequence joins TRBV23-1 and TRBJ1-5, with a possible D match to TRBD1 (5 bases). TRBV23-1 belongs to the ORF category, with a function that is uncertain. Trimming pared 1 base from V and 5 bases from J, leaving 27 bases between. The CDR3 sequence is 20 residues long.